This T cell receptor (beta chain) was identified in a study of blood T cell repertoires in COVID-19. About the research overall: The study drew acute and convalescent COVID-19 samples from the United States, Italy and Spain. In each case, the material was cDNA or gDNA derived from T cells, B-cell-depleted T cells, or PBMCs.

In the original analysis: Estimation of nucleated cell counts relied on the amplification of reference gene primers. Repertoires were generated with immunoSEQ multiplex PCR, while TCRdb's copy carries only in-frame clones and drops some. D and trimming come from the DNA, and the V and J calls and clone size come from that table. The sample has over 50,000 clones; around 82% are singletons. The sequencing input was peripheral blood. This receptor was taken from an elderly man with active or convalescent COVID-19.

DNA for the CDR3: TGTGCCAGCTCGCTGACAGGGGGCAACCTCCTTCCGGGAGAAATTTTCTTT. It encodes CASSLTGGNLLPGEIFF. The chain has TRBV18 and TRBJ1-1; 10 nucleotides agree with TRBD1. The germline V gene encodes CDR1 KGHSH and CDR2 LQKENI. V dropped 6 bases and J dropped 13; count of bases not matched to a gene: 23. The CDR3 totals 17 residues.